Listed below are T cell receptor beta chains from one sample, sequenced in a study of Graves' ophthalmopathy and Graves' hyperthyroidism. One entry per CDR3 protein results from TCRdb running MiXCR on the multiplex PCR reads. The table lists 350,000 to 400,000 distinct CDR3 sequences, over 15% of them singletons. The source material was peripheral blood. The receptors were gathered from a woman between 18 and 29 years old with stable Graves' hyperthyroidism. CDR3s include the opening cysteine and the closing phenylalanine or tryptophan. The D gene is left open where the match is weak.

v_call	d_call	j_call	cdr3_aa
TRBV6-2/TRBV6-3	NA	TRBJ1-1	CASSLSVGAYLTTEAFF
TRBV13	NA	TRBJ2-5	CASSLAGAQETQYF
TRBV19	NA	TRBJ1-5	CASNPGEASGPQHF
TRBV6-5	NA	TRBJ1-5	CASLTVMSNQPQHF
TRBV6-5	NA	TRBJ2-7	CASKTQGRSSYEQYF
TRBV6-4	TRBD1	TRBJ2-6	CASRLGAGQAYSGANVLTF
TRBV7-2	NA	TRBJ2-7	CASSFIQGNEQYF
TRBV5-5	TRBD1	TRBJ2-7	CASSWDRPYEQYF
TRBV12-3/TRBV12-4	NA	TRBJ1-2	CASSLVGGFYGYTF
TRBV20-1	TRBD1	TRBJ2-7	CSAKAPGQGYEQYF
TRBV7-2	NA	TRBJ2-7	CASSLDRVAYEQYF
TRBV20-1	NA	TRBJ2-5	CSARQQLQETQYF
TRBV6-1	NA	TRBJ2-3	CASSEYTADTQYF
TRBV29-1	NA	TRBJ2-7	CSVEGPPDEQYF
TRBV4-2	NA	TRBJ1-5	CASSRHQEISNQPQHF
TRBV12-3/TRBV12-4	NA	TRBJ1-5	CASSSIQPQHF
TRBV6-1	TRBD1	TRBJ1-1	CASSTGQGNWNTEAFF
TRBV20-1	TRBD1	TRBJ1-2	CSARIGEGAYGYTF
TRBV9	NA	TRBJ2-2	CASSVGGGTGELFF
TRBV27	NA	TRBJ1-3	CASSSSGHLLHSGNTIYF
TRBV7-2	NA	TRBJ2-2	CASSFGLRLTGELFF
TRBV5-1	NA	TRBJ2-5	CASSFRDVGETQYF
TRBV6-2/TRBV6-3	TRBD2	TRBJ2-7	CASSPVALAGFDEQYF
TRBV12-3/TRBV12-4	NA	TRBJ1-6	CASSWGAGVYNSPLHF